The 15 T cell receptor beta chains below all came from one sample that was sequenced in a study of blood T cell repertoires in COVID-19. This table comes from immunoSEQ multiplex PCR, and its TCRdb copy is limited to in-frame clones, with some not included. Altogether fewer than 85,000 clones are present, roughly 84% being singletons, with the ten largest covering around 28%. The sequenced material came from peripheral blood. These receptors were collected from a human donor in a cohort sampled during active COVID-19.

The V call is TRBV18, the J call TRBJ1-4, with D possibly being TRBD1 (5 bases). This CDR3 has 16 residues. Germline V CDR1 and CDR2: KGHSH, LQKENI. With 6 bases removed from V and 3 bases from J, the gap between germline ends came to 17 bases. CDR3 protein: CASSEAGLLPNEKLFF. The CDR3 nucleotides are TGTGCCAGCTCGGAAGCGGGGCTCCTCCCTAATGAAAAACTGTTTTTT.

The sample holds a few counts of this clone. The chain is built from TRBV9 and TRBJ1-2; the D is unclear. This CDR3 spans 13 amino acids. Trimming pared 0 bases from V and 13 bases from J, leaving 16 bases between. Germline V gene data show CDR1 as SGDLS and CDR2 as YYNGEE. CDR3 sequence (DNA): TGTGCCAGCAGCGTAGGGGGAGCCCTAATCCTCACCTTC. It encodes CASSVGGALILTF. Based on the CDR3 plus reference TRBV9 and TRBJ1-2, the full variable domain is DSGVTQTPKHLITATGQRVTLRCSPRSGDLSVYWYQQSLDQGLQFLIQYYNGEERAKGNILERFSAQQFPDLHSELNLSSLELGDSALYFCASSVGGALILTFGSGTRLTVV.

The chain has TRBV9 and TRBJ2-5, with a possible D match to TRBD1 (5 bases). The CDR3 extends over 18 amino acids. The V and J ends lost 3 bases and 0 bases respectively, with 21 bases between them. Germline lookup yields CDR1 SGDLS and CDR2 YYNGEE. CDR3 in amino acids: CASSASLPGLGYQETQYF. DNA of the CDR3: TGTGCCAGCAGCGCATCGCTCCCAGGGTTGGGTTACCAAGAGACCCAGTACTTC.

The CDR3 sequence: CASSYGTPPAYEQYF. DNA for the CDR3: TGCGCCAGCAGCTATGGGACACCACCCGCCTACGAGCAGTACTTC. The chain couples TRBV5-1 to TRBJ2-7; possible D gene TRBD1, 6 bases. Trimming pared 3 bases from V and 2 bases from J, leaving 15 bases between. The CDR3 has 15 amino acids. CDR1 is SGHRS, CDR2 YFSETQ, per germline.

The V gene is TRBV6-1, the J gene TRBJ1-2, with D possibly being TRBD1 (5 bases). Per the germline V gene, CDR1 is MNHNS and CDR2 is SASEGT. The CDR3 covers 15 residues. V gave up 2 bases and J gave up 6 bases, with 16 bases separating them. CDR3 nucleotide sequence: TGTGCCAGCAGTGAACAGGCAGGGAATTATGATGGCTACACCTTC. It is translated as CASSEQAGNYDGYTF.

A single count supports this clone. CDR3 region: CASSLGQGEAFF. The CDR3 DNA follows: TGCGCCAGCAGCTTGGGGCAGGGAGAAGCTTTCTTT. The gene calls are TRBV5-1 and TRBJ1-1; tentatively, D is TRBD1 (5 bases). Germline CDR1 SGHRS, CDR2 YFSETQ. The ends were cut back, 0 bases at V and 8 bases at J, with 8 bases in the middle. There are 12 residues in the CDR3. The full variable domain, completed using reference TRBV5-1 and TRBJ1-1, is KAGVTQTPRYLIKTRGQQVTLSCSPISGHRSVSWYQQTPGQGLQFLFEYFSETQRNKGNFPGRFSGRQFSNSRSEMNVSTLELGDSALYLCASSLGQGEAFFGQGTRLTVV.

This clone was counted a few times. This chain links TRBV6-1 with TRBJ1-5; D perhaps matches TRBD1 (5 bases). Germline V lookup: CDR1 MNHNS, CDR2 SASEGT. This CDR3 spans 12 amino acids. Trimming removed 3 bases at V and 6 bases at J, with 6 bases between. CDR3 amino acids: CASSDRVQPQHF. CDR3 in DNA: TGTGCCAGCAGTGACAGGGTTCAGCCCCAGCATTTT.

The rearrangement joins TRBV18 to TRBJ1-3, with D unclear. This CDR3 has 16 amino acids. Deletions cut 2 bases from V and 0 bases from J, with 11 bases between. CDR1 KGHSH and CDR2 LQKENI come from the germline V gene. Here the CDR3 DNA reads TGTGCCAGCTCACCATCCTCGAAGAGCTCTGGAAACACCATATATTTT. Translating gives CASSPSSKSSGNTIYF.

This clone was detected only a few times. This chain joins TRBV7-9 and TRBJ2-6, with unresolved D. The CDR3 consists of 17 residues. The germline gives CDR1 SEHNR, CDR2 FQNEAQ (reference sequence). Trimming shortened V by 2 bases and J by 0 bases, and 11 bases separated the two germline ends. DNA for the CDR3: TGTGCCAGCAGCTTACCCCTCGTAGACTCTGGGGCCAACGTCCTGACTTTC. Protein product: CASSLPLVDSGANVLTF.

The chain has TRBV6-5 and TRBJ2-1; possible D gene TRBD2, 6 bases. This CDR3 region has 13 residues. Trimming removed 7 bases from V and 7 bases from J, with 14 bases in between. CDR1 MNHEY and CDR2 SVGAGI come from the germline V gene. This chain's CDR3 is CASTRPGGNEQFF. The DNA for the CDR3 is TGTGCCAGCACCAGGCCCGGGGGTAATGAGCAGTTCTTC.

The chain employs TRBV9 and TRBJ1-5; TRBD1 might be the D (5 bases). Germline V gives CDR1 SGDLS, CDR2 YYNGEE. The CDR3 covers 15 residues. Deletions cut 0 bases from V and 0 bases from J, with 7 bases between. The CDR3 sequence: CASSVGGYSNQPQHF. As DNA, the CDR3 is TGTGCCAGCAGCGTAGGGGGCTATAGCAATCAGCCCCAGCATTTT.

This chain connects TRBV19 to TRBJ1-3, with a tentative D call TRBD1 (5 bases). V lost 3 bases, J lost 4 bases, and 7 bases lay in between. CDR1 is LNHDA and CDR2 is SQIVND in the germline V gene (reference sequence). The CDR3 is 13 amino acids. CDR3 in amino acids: CASSMGPGNTIYF. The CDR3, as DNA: TGTGCCAGTAGTATGGGGCCGGGAAACACCATATATTTT. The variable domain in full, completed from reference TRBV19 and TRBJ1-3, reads DGGITQSPKYLFRKEGQNVTLSCEQNLNHDAMYWYRQDPGQGLRLIYYSQIVNDFQKGDIAEGYSVSREKKESFPLTVTSAQKNPTAFYLCASSMGPGNTIYFGEGSWLTVV.

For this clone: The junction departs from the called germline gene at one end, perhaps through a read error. The CDR3 coding sequence is TGTGCCAGCAGCTCAATTGGGGGGGACAGGGTTCGGAAATTT. Its protein product is CASSSIGGDRVRKF. The chain couples TRBV7-2 to TRBJ1-1; 9 bases fit TRBD1. Germline values: CDR1 SGHTA, CDR2 FQGNSA. The CDR3 sequence is 14 residues long.

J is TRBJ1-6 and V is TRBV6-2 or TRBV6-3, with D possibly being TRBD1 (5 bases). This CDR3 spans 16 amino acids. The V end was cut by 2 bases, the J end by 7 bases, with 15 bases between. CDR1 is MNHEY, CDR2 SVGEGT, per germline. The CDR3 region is CASSYVGWQGNSPLHF. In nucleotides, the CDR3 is TGTGCCAGCAGTTACGTCGGCTGGCAGGGCAATTCACCCCTCCACTTT.

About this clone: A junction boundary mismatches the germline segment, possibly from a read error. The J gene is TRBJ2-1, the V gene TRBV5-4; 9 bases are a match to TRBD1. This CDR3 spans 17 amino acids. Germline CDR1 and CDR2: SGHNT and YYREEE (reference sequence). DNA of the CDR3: TGTGCCAGCAGGTTGGGGCTAGACAGGGGGAAGGTCTCTGAGCAGTTCTTC. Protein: CASRLGLDRGKVSEQFF.